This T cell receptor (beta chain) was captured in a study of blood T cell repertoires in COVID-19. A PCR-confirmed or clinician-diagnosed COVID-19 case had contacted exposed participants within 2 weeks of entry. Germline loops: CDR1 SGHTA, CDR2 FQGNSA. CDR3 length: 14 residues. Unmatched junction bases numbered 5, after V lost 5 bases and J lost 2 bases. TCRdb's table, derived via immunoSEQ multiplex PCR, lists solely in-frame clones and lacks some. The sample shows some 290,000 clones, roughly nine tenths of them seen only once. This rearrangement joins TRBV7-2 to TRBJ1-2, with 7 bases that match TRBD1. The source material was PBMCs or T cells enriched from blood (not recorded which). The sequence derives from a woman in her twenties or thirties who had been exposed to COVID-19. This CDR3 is CASSPMTGNYGYTF. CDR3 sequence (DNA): TGTGCCAGCAGCCCAATGACAGGGAACTATGGCTACACCTTC.